This T cell receptor beta chain is from a study of Tregs in tolerant kidney transplant recipients (dated by TCRdb to the late 2010s). For the wider study: Before combined kidney and bone marrow transplantation, this study identified donor-specific regulatory T cells using TCRbeta sequencing and then followed those same cells after transplant. Several methods of expanding Tregs specific for an allogeneic donor were compared by TCRbeta repertoire sequencing in a few healthy controls.

The germline V gene sets CDR1 to SGDLS and CDR2 to YYNGEE. From cysteine to phenylalanine, the CDR3 is 15 amino acids long. Only the CDR3 DNA stays, 45 bases, in frame from base 1. After removal of 3 bases from V and 5 bases from J, the junction retains 7 bases not matched to a gene. For TCRbeta CDR3 sequencing, genomic DNA was extracted from sorted cells using the QIAGEN DNeasy Blood and Tissue Kit. High-throughput TCRbeta CDR3 sequencing, which included PCR amplification with bias correction and internal controls, was done commercially through immunoSEQ. As for how the authors treated the data: Unique productive TCRbeta sequences were defined by CDR3 nucleotide sequence where primers matched, and otherwise by CDR3 amino acid sequence together with Vbeta and Jbeta genes. As a correction for sorting error, sequences shared between sorted populations at a frequency ratio of 2:1 or less were discarded, and the remaining shared sequences were assigned to the higher population. A sequence counted as donor-reactive if, in CFSE-low cells, the sequence had a frequency of at least 0.01% and was expanded at least 5-fold compared with unstimulated cells. Jensen-Shannon divergence, calculated on the top 100 TCRbeta sequences ranked by frequency, was used to quantify repertoire divergence. For samples with multiple sequencing runs, sorting error was corrected in each run separately before the runs were combined. What TCRdb holds here is the immuneACCESS table cut down to in-frame rearrangements. Part of the clones is not present; checked against another copy, under half of the missing clones reflect an unresolved V gene, and the others are unexplained. V and J calls and clone size are copied from that table; D and trimming were computed from the DNA. The sample contains 200,000 to 300,000 clones, about four fifths of them found a single time. 0.64% of the sample comes from the top ten.

This clone was counted only a few times. No cognate antigen has been identified for it. Base qualities are not recorded, but no much larger clone differs from it by a single base. What the authors observed across the whole study: Expanding Tregs with activated donor B cells appeared to identify the most biologically relevant and donor-specific TCRbeta repertoire. Biological reproducibility was not directly addressed, though technical replication error appeared minimal. Because the study included only a small number of patients, the results must be confirmed in larger populations and under other immunosuppression protocols.

Thawed PBMCs were FACS-sorted into unstimulated Tregs (CD4+CD25+CD127-), CD4+ non-Tregs (CD4+CD25-), CD4 cells and CD8 cells. Blood from healthy controls was obtained either as purchased buffy coats or from healthy volunteers. Healthy control blood was processed by Ficoll density gradient to PBMCs and cryopreserved; patient PBMCs were collected before and after transplant. This receptor chain uses TRBV9 and TRBJ1-4, and 7 junction bases match TRBD1. The sample was CD4+ T cells from blood. The TCR was taken from a human donor in good health. CDR3 protein: CASSAGQEGNEKLFF. The DNA reads as follows: TGTGCCAGCAGCGCCGGACAGGAGGGAAATGAAAAACTGTTTTTT.